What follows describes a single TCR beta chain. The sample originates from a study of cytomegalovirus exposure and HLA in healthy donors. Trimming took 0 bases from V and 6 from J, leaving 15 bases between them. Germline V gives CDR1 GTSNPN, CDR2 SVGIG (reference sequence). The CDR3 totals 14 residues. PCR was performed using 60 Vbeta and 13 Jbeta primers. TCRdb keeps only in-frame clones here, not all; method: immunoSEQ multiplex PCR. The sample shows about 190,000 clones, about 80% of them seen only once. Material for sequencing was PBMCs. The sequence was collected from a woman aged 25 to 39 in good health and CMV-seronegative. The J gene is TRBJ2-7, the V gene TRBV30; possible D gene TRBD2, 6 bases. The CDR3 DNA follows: TGTGCCTGGAGTGTAGTGCGGGATCTGGGCGAGCAGTACTTC. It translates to CAWSVVRDLGEQYF.